The 24 T cell receptor beta chains below come from one sample, sequenced in a study of T cells after posttransplantation cyclophosphamide. Data came from immunoSEQ multiplex PCR; TCRdb stores just in-frame clones and leaves some out. The table records about 32,000 clones, over 85% of them present only once. The sequenced sample consisted of PBMCs. These receptors were taken from a woman in her thirties or forties with a blood cancer, CMV-positive, and with a related stem cell donor.

This sequence joins TRBV5-4 and TRBJ2-1; maybe TRBD1 (6 bases). Deletions cut 4 bases from V and 8 bases from J, with 10 bases between. This CDR3 region has 12 residues. Germline CDR1 is SGHNT and CDR2 is YYREEE (reference sequence). CDR3 amino acids: CASSHYRDEQFF. CDR3 sequence (DNA): TGTGCCAGCAGCCATTACAGGGATGAGCAGTTCTTC. The full variable domain, completed using reference TRBV5-4 and TRBJ2-1, is ETGVTQSPTHLIKTRGQQVTLRCSSQSGHNTVSWYQQALGQGPQFIFQYYREEENGRGNFPPRFSGLQFPNYSSELNVNALELDDSALYLCASSHYRDEQFFGPGTRLTVL.

The chain links TRBV7-2 to TRBJ2-3, with D perhaps TRBD2 (7 bases). V shed 6 bases and J shed 2 bases, with 9 bases lying between them. The CDR3 consists of 13 residues. Germline V CDR1 and CDR2: SGHTA, FQGNSA. This CDR3 is CASRGGATDTQYF. Here the CDR3 DNA reads TGTGCCAGCAGGGGGGGGGCCACAGATACGCAGTATTTT.

The chain carries TRBV28 and TRBJ1-1, with a possible D match to TRBD1 (5 bases). The CDR3 consists of 13 residues. Germline V gene data show CDR1 as MDHEN and CDR2 as SYDVKM. Trimming left V 5 bases short and J 11 bases short, with 18 bases between. CDR3 sequence: CASSPDGRVSAFF. The CDR3 DNA follows: TGTGCCAGCAGTCCTGATGGCAGGGTTTCGGCTTTCTTT.

V is TRBV25-1 and J is TRBJ2-1; 8 bases are shared with TRBD1. Per the germline V gene, CDR1 is MGHDK and CDR2 is SYGVNS. Unmatched junction bases numbered 12, after V lost 7 bases and J lost 10 bases. This CDR3 is 14 amino acids long. CDR3 coding DNA: TGTGCCAGCAAGGGCAGGGGGCAACATTCAGAGCAGTTCTTC. This sequence encodes CASKGRGQHSEQFF.

The J gene is TRBJ2-5, the V gene TRBV7-9, with D possibly matching TRBD2 (5 bases). CDR3 length: 13 amino acids. Looked up from germline, CDR1 is SEHNR and CDR2 is FQNEAQ (reference sequence). V gave up 1 base and J gave up 3 bases, with 6 bases separating them. The CDR3, as DNA: TGTGCCAGCAGCTTAGGAGGGAAAGAGACCCAGTACTTC. This codes for CASSLGGKETQYF.

V and J are TRBV5-4 and TRBJ2-7; D ambiguous. CDR3 length equals 18 residues. Germline V lookup: CDR1 SGHNT, CDR2 YYREEE (reference sequence). Trimming took 4 bases from V and 1 from J, leaving 24 bases between them. As DNA, the CDR3 is TGTGCCAGCAGCGTAGATATAATTATGGAGAGCCATTCCTACGAGCAGTACTTC. Translated, it gives CASSVDIIMESHSYEQYF.

J is TRBJ2-1 and V is TRBV15; 7 nucleotides match TRBD1. Losses at the gene ends were 0 bases for V and 8 bases for J; bases not matched to a gene: 1. Germline V gives CDR1 LNHNV, CDR2 YYDKDF (reference sequence). This CDR3 spans 13 amino acids. The CDR3 region is CATSREQGYEQFF. The CDR3 nucleotides read TGTGCCACCAGCAGAGAACAGGGGTATGAGCAGTTCTTC.

This clone was counted a single time. The chain has TRBV14 and TRBJ2-3; D gene ambiguous. Per the germline V gene, CDR1 is SGHDN and CDR2 is FVKESK. CDR3 length: 15 amino acids. V lost 4 bases, J lost 0 bases, and 11 bases lay in between. For the CDR3, the DNA is TGTGCCAGCAGCCTGACATTTGCTAGCACAGATACGCAGTATTTT. Amino acids: CASSLTFASTDTQYF.

The chain joins TRBV25-1 to TRBJ2-7; 9 bases align to TRBD1. The CDR3 loop spans 14 amino acids. V lost 6 bases to trimming and J lost 4 bases; unmatched junction nucleotides: 7. The germline V gene has CDR1 MGHDK and CDR2 SYGVNS. In DNA form, the CDR3 reads TGTGCCAGCAGGTTACAGGGGGCGGAGTACGAGCAGTACTTC. It translates to CASRLQGAEYEQYF.

The chain links TRBV7-9 to TRBJ1-5; D might be TRBD1 (5 bases). Germline V lookup: CDR1 SEHNR, CDR2 FQNEAQ (reference sequence). The CDR3 runs 18 residues. The ends were cut back, 1 base at V and 2 bases at J, with 18 bases in the middle. The CDR3 bases are TGTGCCAGCAGCTTAGTGGTCGATCAGGGCTGGGGCAATCAGCCCCAGCATTTT. This sequence encodes CASSLVVDQGWGNQPQHF. The variable domain in full, completed from reference TRBV7-9 and TRBJ1-5, reads DTGVSQNPRHKITKRGQNVTFRCDPISEHNRLYWYRQTLGQGPEFLTYFQNEAQLEKSRLLSDRFSAERPKGSFSTLEIQRTEQGDSAMYLCASSLVVDQGWGNQPQHFGDGTRLSIL.

The genes are TRBV5-1 and TRBJ2-5, with 7 bases matching TRBD1. CDR1 and CDR2 (germline): SGHRS, YFSETQ. J lost 2 bases, V lost 3 bases, and 10 bases had no gene match. The CDR3 covers 16 residues. This CDR3 reads CASSSLEAGGQETQYF. The CDR3 DNA reads as TGCGCCAGCAGCTCGCTGGAGGCAGGGGGACAAGAGACCCAGTACTTC.

J is TRBJ2-3 and V is TRBV6-4; tentatively, D is TRBD2 (6 bases). Germline CDR1 is MRHNA and CDR2 is SNTAGT. The V and J ends lost 6 bases and 1 base respectively, with 14 bases between them. This CDR3 has 15 residues. The CDR3 nucleotides read TGTGCCAGCAGCGACGACGGGGGTGGCACAGATACGCAGTATTTT. It is translated as CASSDDGGGTDTQYF.

The chain recombines TRBV5-1 with TRBJ1-2; D not resolved. The germline gives CDR1 SGHRS, CDR2 YFSETQ. The CDR3 spans 12 residues. Deletions cut 0 bases from V and 5 bases from J, with 5 bases between. CDR3 nucleotide sequence: TGCGCCAGCAGCTTGGACAGATATGGCTACACCTTC. Translating gives CASSLDRYGYTF.

This clone was seen once. The chain is built from TRBV5-4 and TRBJ2-1; D not certain. The CDR3 runs 13 residues. CDR1 and CDR2 (germline): SGHNT, YYREEE (reference sequence). Trimming pared 2 bases from V and 4 bases from J, leaving 7 bases between. The CDR3 DNA is TGTGCCAGCAGCTTAGCGCGTTACAATGAGCAGTTCTTC. It translates to CASSLARYNEQFF.

The chain recombines TRBV9 with TRBJ2-3; a possible D gene is TRBD1 (6 bases). Trimming took 0 bases from V and 3 from J, leaving 14 bases between them. The CDR3 totals 16 residues. The V gene's germline CDR1 is SGDLS and CDR2 YYNGEE. In DNA form, the CDR3 reads TGTGCCAGCAGCGTAGGGTCAGGGGCGGGTACAGATACGCAGTATTTT. Amino acids: CASSVGSGAGTDTQYF. The entire variable domain, with the rest obtained from reference TRBV9 and TRBJ2-3, is as follows: DSGVTQTPKHLITATGQRVTLRCSPRSGDLSVYWYQQSLDQGLQFLIQYYNGEERAKGNILERFSAQQFPDLHSELNLSSLELGDSALYFCASSVGSGAGTDTQYFGPGTRLTVL.

The V and J genes are TRBV19 and TRBJ1-3; D remains ambiguous. The germline gives CDR1 LNHDA, CDR2 SQIVND (reference sequence). The CDR3 has 13 amino acids. V lost 5 bases to trimming and J lost 2 bases, with 7 bases between them. The CDR3 region has the DNA TGTGCCAGTAGTCCGCGGACTGGAAACACCATATATTTT. Amino acid sequence: CASSPRTGNTIYF.

The rearrangement links TRBV11-2 to TRBJ1-1; 10 bases line up with TRBD1. The germline gives CDR1 SGHAT, CDR2 FQNNGV. Trimming removed 4 bases from V and 5 bases from J; junction bases left unmatched: 13. The CDR3 contains 17 residues. CDR3 sequence reads: CASSSSGPDRGRTEAFF. The CDR3 DNA is TGTGCCAGCAGCTCCTCCGGCCCTGACAGGGGGCGGACTGAAGCTTTCTTT.

The table lists this clone with a few counts. The chain is built from TRBV4-2 and TRBJ2-3; weak D call: TRBD2 (7 bases). V was trimmed by 1 base and J by 9 bases, leaving 14 bases between them. The length of the CDR3 is 14 residues. Germline-derived CDR1 and CDR2 are LGHNA and YNFKEQ. As DNA, the CDR3 is TGTGCCAGCAGCCAAGCAGGGGCGGGGGCAACGCAGTATTTT. Translation gives CASSQAGAGATQYF.

V and J are TRBV12-5 and TRBJ1-5; D gene ambiguous. CDR1 and CDR2 from the germline V gene are LGHNT and FRNRAP. CDR3 length equals 15 residues. V gave up 7 bases and J gave up 0 bases, with 13 bases separating them. As DNA, the CDR3 is TGTGCTAGTGCCCGGGTTGAACCTAGCAATCAGCCCCAGCATTTT. Translating it yields CASARVEPSNQPQHF.

The chain is built from TRBV21-1 and TRBJ2-7; TRBD2 was called by the table and not checked on the DNA. TRBV21-1 is listed as a pseudogene. This CDR3 is built from 17 residues. The CDR3 protein is CASSKEEEDGATYEQYF. CDR3 bases: TGTGCCAGCAGCAAAGAGGAGGAGGACGGTGCAACCTACGAGCAGTACTTC.

The V and J genes are TRBV14 and TRBJ2-7; D is possibly TRBD1 (6 bases). Germline CDR1 SGHDN, CDR2 FVKESK. The V end was cut by 3 bases, the J end by 0 bases, with 15 bases between. This CDR3 contains 16 residues. The CDR3 DNA follows: TGTGCCAGCAGCCAGGAAGGTGGGACACCCTCCTACGAGCAGTACTTC. Protein: CASSQEGGTPSYEQYF.

This chain joins TRBV11-2 and TRBJ2-5; D gene ambiguous. The CDR3 covers 14 residues. CDR1 and CDR2 (germline): SGHAT, FQNNGV. Trimming removed 5 bases at V and 7 bases at J, with 17 bases between. CDR3 sequence reads: CASSPTALAATQYF. The CDR3 nucleotides read TGTGCCAGCAGCCCTACCGCCCTCGCGGCGACCCAGTACTTC.

This clone showed up just once. This rearrangement joins TRBV19 to TRBJ2-1; 10 positions match TRBD1. J gave up 9 bases and V 4 bases, and 12 bases lay outside the gene matches. Germline V gene data show CDR1 as LNHDA and CDR2 as SQIVND (reference sequence). This CDR3 spans 16 amino acids. The CDR3 is CASSSIRDRGGFEQFF. The CDR3 DNA follows: TGTGCCAGTAGTAGTATCCGGGACAGGGGTGGCTTTGAGCAGTTCTTC.

In nucleotides, the CDR3 is TGTGCCAGCAGCCGGTCGTTGGGCCAGAACACTGAAGCTTTCTTT. It encodes CASSRSLGQNTEAFF. The chain is built from TRBV7-2 and TRBJ1-1; D uncertain. CDR1 is SGHTA, CDR2 FQGNSA, per germline. V was clipped by 5 bases and J by 1 base, with 14 bases between them. The CDR3 loop spans 15 amino acids.